These T cell receptor beta chains were read from a single sample in a study of blood T cell repertoires in COVID-19. Assay used: immunoSEQ multiplex PCR; TCRdb lists only in-frame clones, some missing. Here the sample spans 250,000 to 300,000 clones, about nine tenths being singletons. Sequencing input: PBMCs or T cells enriched from blood (not recorded which). The receptors here all came from a human donor in a cohort exposed to, infected with or recovered from COVID-19 (not recorded which). The donor label of this sample is uncertain. The CDR3 runs from the conserved cysteine through the conserved F or W. A D gene is named only where the DNA matches it firmly. Rows may omit the clone size; those that give it use once, few, many or a size class.

>TRBV29-1|once|NA|TRBJ2-1
TGCAGTGAGGTGGCCAGGGAACCCTACAATGAGCAGTTCTTC
CSEVAREPYNEQFF
>TRBV5-1|NA|NA|TRBJ2-7
TGCGCCAGCAGCTTGGGAGGTTCCGTGGGTTTAGTCTACGAGCAGTACTTC
CASSLGGSVGLVYEQYF
>TRBV6-5|NA|NA|TRBJ2-7
TGTGCCAGCAGTTACCGCGGTTCACACGAGCAGTACTTC
CASSYRGSHEQYF
>TRBV12-5|NA|TRBD1|TRBJ1-5
TGTGCTAGTGGTTTAGGGGACAGGGGAGGGAATCAGCCCCAGCATTTT
CASGLGDRGGNQPQHF
>TRBV11-3|NA|TRBD1|TRBJ2-2
TGTGCCAGCAGCTTAGATGGGACAGGGGTGTCCGGGGAGCTGTTTTTT
CASSLDGTGVSGELFF
>TRBV10-2|NA|NA|TRBJ1-6
TGCGCCAGCAGTGAAAGGAGGGCAGGGAACCTCCACTTT
CASSERRAGNLHF
>TRBV5-5|NA|TRBD2|TRBJ2-3
TGTGCCAGCAGCCGAGCGGGAGAGGGCACAGATACGCAGTATTTT
CASSRAGEGTDTQYF
>TRBV5-1|NA|NA|TRBJ2-6
TGCGCCAGCTCAAAGGGGGATGCCAACGTCCTGACTTTC
CASSKGDANVLTF
>TRBV18|NA|NA|TRBJ1-1
TGTGCCAGCTCACCCCAGGGGTGGACTGAAGCTTTCTTT
CASSPQGWTEAFF
>TRBV4-3|once|NA|TRBJ1-6
TGCGCCAGCAGCCTCAAAGAGGATTCACCCCTCCACTTT
CASSLKEDSPLHF
>TRBV2|NA|TRBD1|TRBJ1-1
TGTGCCAGCAGTGCGCGACAGGGTGGTCGAACTGAAGCTTTCTTT
CASSARQGGRTEAFF
>TRBV28|NA|NA|TRBJ1-6
TGTGCCAGCAGTCAAAGGAGTTCACCCCTCCACTTT
CASSQRSSPLHF
>TRBV15|NA|NA|TRBJ2-3
TGTGCCACCAGGCTAGAGCCGAGCACAGATACGCAGTATTTT
CATRLEPSTDTQYF
>TRBV11-3|NA|NA|TRBJ1-3
TGTGCCAGCAGCTTAGATCAAGTAGGGAGCGGAAACACCATATATTTT
CASSLDQVGSGNTIYF
>TRBV6-2/TRBV6-3|once|NA|TRBJ1-2
TGTGCCAGCAGTGTCGTCCGGGGAGGCTACACCTTC
CASSVVRGGYTF
>TRBV7-2|NA|TRBD2|TRBJ2-5
TGTGCCAGCAGCTTAGATGGTAGCGGGGAGGAGACCCAGTACTTC
CASSLDGSGEETQYF
>TRBV7-2|once|NA|TRBJ1-1
TGTGCCAGCAGCTTTACAGGGAGGAACACTGAAGCTTTCTTT
CASSFTGRNTEAFF
>TRBV5-4|NA|TRBD2|TRBJ2-7
TGTGCCAGCAGCTTGCGGGGACTAGCGGGGTACGAAAGCTCCTACGAGCAGTACTTC
CASSLRGLAGYESSYEQYF
>TRBV10-3|NA|TRBD2|TRBJ2-3
TGTGCCATCAGCTGGACTAGCGGAAGCACAGATACGCAGTATTTT
CAISWTSGSTDTQYF
>TRBV11-2|NA|TRBD1|TRBJ1-2
TGTGCCAGCAGTCCAGGGGGAAACTATGGCTACACCTTC
CASSPGGNYGYTF
>TRBV5-1|NA|TRBD1|TRBJ1-1
TGCGCCAGCAGCTTACAGGGGGTGAACACTGAAGCTTTCTTT
CASSLQGVNTEAFF
>TRBV6-5|once|TRBD2|TRBJ2-2
TGTGCCAGCAGTTTTCAGCGGGGCGACACCGGGGAGCTGTTTTTT
CASSFQRGDTGELFF
>TRBV13|NA|TRBD2|TRBJ2-2
TGTGCCAGCTCCTCCACAGAAGCGGGGGAGAACACCGGGGAGCTGTTTTTT
CASSSTEAGENTGELFF
>TRBV19|NA|NA|TRBJ1-1
TGTGCCAGTAGTATGGTTACAGGGCCCTACACTGAAGCTTTCTTT
CASSMVTGPYTEAFF